Presented here are 26 T cell receptor beta chains from one specimen sequenced in a study of blood T cell repertoires in COVID-19. Clones were read by immunoSEQ multiplex PCR, and TCRdb kept only the in-frame ones, dropping some. Among around 62,000 clones listed, 90% were seen once. Sequencing was performed on peripheral blood. The receptors derive from a man between 60 and 75 years old with acute or convalescent COVID-19.

V is TRBV20-1 and J is TRBJ2-5, with D unclear. Trimming removed 3 bases from V and 1 base from J, with 9 bases in between. Germline lookup yields CDR1 DFQATT and CDR2 SNEGSKA (reference sequence). The CDR3 has 13 amino acids. The CDR3 DNA reads as TGCAGTGCTAGTGGGCCAGTCCAAGAGACCCAGTACTTC. Its protein is CSASGPVQETQYF.

This rearrangement joins TRBV30 to TRBJ1-2; 7 nucleotides match TRBD1. V lost 0 bases to trimming and J lost 5 bases; unmatched junction nucleotides: 12. CDR1 is GTSNPN and CDR2 is SVGIG in the germline V gene (reference sequence). This CDR3 contains 16 residues. The DNA for the CDR3 is TGTGCCTGGAGTGTTTCAGGGCCAGGGGGAAATTATGGCTACACCTTC. Translated, it gives CAWSVSGPGGNYGYTF.

This sequence joins TRBV9 and TRBJ2-5; 10 bases agree with TRBD2. V trimming: 2 bases; J trimming: 5 bases; junction bases outside the gene matches: 6. The CDR3 has 15 amino acids. Germline V CDR1 and CDR2: SGDLS, YYNGEE. In DNA, the CDR3 is TGTGCCAGCAGCGTTATTAGCGGGAGGATGGAGACCCAGTACTTC. Its protein product is CASSVISGRMETQYF.

The gene calls are TRBV15 and TRBJ1-5; D gene uncertain. The CDR3 has 15 residues. Per the germline V gene, CDR1 is LNHNV and CDR2 is YYDKDF (reference sequence). V gave up 0 bases and J gave up 5 bases, with 11 bases separating them. The CDR3 here is CATSRELGGYQPQHF. The CDR3 DNA reads as TGTGCCACCAGCAGAGAGTTGGGAGGCTATCAGCCCCAGCATTTT.

The chain employs TRBV27 and TRBJ1-2; TRBD1 might be the D (5 bases). The CDR3 is 15 amino acids. The V and J ends lost 3 bases and 0 bases respectively, with 11 bases between them. Germline CDR1 reads MNHEY; CDR2 reads SMNVEV (reference sequence). CDR3 in amino acids: CASSFIGGANYGYTF. CDR3 in DNA: TGTGCCAGCAGTTTTATCGGGGGGGCTAACTATGGCTACACCTTC.

The rearrangement joins TRBV7-2 to TRBJ1-3; the D is unclear. Germline CDR1 is SGHTA and CDR2 is FQGNSA. The CDR3 runs 14 residues. Trimming shortened V by 2 bases and J by 4 bases, and 9 bases separated the two germline ends. This chain's CDR3 is CASSLPSEGNTIYF. In DNA, the CDR3 is TGTGCCAGCAGCTTACCCTCCGAGGGAAACACCATATATTTT.

The chain is built from TRBV7-9 and TRBJ1-5; D call uncertain. CDR1 is SEHNR, CDR2 FQNEAQ, per germline (reference sequence). CDR3 length: 16 residues. V was pared by 1 base and J by 0 bases, with 10 bases between. CDR3 protein: CASSLGQSDSNQPQHF. Here the CDR3 DNA reads TGTGCCAGCAGCTTAGGACAAAGTGATAGCAATCAGCCCCAGCATTTT.

V and J are TRBV3-1 (or the pseudogene TRBV3-2) and TRBJ1-1; 7 positions agree with TRBD1. The germline CDR1 and CDR2 sequences are LGHDT and YNNKEL (reference sequence). The CDR3 runs 16 residues. With V trimmed by 4 bases and J by 0 bases, 8 bases remained unmatched. The DNA for the CDR3 is TGTGCCAGCAGCCTCATGGGACAGATTATGAACACTGAAGCTTTCTTT. Its protein product is CASSLMGQIMNTEAFF.

The gene calls are TRBV7-8 and TRBJ2-7, with TRBD2 matching over 12 bases. This CDR3 has 16 amino acids. J gave up 6 bases and V 5 bases, and 11 bases lay outside the gene matches. Germline CDR1 SGHVS, CDR2 FQNEAQ. The CDR3: CASSPRLAGVNPEQYF. The CDR3 nucleotides read TGTGCCAGCAGCCCAAGACTAGCGGGAGTTAATCCCGAGCAGTACTTC.

The chain combines TRBV4-2 with TRBJ2-2; unclear D gene. This CDR3 has 15 amino acids. The germline gives CDR1 LGHNA, CDR2 YNFKEQ. V was pared by 1 base and J by 3 bases, with 9 bases between. CDR3 sequence (DNA): TGTGCCAGCAGCCAAGTGGCCCAGGACACCGGGGAGCTGTTTTTT. Amino acids: CASSQVAQDTGELFF.

The rearrangement links TRBV13 to TRBJ2-1; D is possibly TRBD2 (6 bases). This CDR3 has 13 amino acids. Trimming took off 5 bases at V and 5 bases at J, with 10 bases between the two ends. Germline-derived CDR1 and CDR2 are PRHDT and FYEKMQ (reference sequence). CDR3 nucleotide sequence: TGTGCCAGCAGCGCCCCGGGGGACAATGAGCAGTTCTTC. Translated, it gives CASSAPGDNEQFF.

The gene calls are TRBV18 and TRBJ1-5; 7 bases align to TRBD1. Trimming cost V 6 bases and J 3 bases; bases outside gene matches: 8. Germline assignment: CDR1 KGHSH and CDR2 LQKENI. There are 15 residues in the CDR3. This CDR3 is CASSPNTGDNQPQHF. CDR3 bases: TGTGCCAGCTCCCCTAATACAGGGGACAATCAGCCCCAGCATTTT.

The rearrangement links TRBV7-2 to TRBJ1-5; D remains unclear. Trimming shortened V by 5 bases and J by 2 bases, and 13 bases separated the two germline ends. The CDR3 is made up of 15 amino acids. Germline CDR1 is SGHTA and CDR2 is FQGNSA. CDR3: CASSPAVGGNQPQHF. CDR3 DNA sequence: TGTGCCAGCAGCCCGGCAGTGGGAGGCAATCAGCCCCAGCATTTT.

The gene calls are TRBV19 and TRBJ2-2; 13 bases agree with TRBD2. Germline V CDR1 and CDR2: LNHDA, SQIVND (reference sequence). The CDR3 is 17 residues long. Trimming at V came to 6 bases and at J to 7 bases, leaving 11 bases not matched to a gene. The CDR3 nucleotides read TGTGCCAGTAGCCCTACTAGCGGGAGGGCCCAGCACGGGGAGCTGTTTTTT. Translated, it gives CASSPTSGRAQHGELFF.

This clone was recorded once. The chain has TRBV21-1 and TRBJ1-2. TRBV21-1 is tagged as a pseudogene. This CDR3 is 16 amino acids long. This CDR3 is CASPRGAPTGYYGYTF. CDR3 DNA sequence: TGTGCCAGCCCCAGAGGAGCCCCCACGGGGTACTATGGCTACACCTTC.

The genes are TRBV7-3 and TRBJ2-2, with 7 nucleotides matching TRBD1. Germline CDR1 and CDR2: SGHTA and FQGTGA. After removal of 6 bases from V and 6 bases from J, the junction contained 10 bases not matched to a gene. The CDR3 is made up of 15 amino acids. This CDR3 is CASSRDSATSGELFF. The CDR3, as DNA: TGTGCCAGCAGTCGGGACAGCGCAACTTCCGGGGAGCTGTTTTTT.

This clone was seen only once. This chain links TRBV2 with TRBJ2-3; TRBD1 is a possible D gene (6 bases). This CDR3 has 14 residues. Germline CDR1 SNHLY, CDR2 FYNNEI. V lost 7 bases, J lost 5 bases, and 16 bases lay in between. The CDR3 DNA reads as TGTGCCAGCACAGATGCAGGGGAAAGAGATACGCAGTATTTT. Its translation: CASTDAGERDTQYF.

This chain links TRBV5-5 with TRBJ1-5; TRBD1 is a possible D gene (5 bases). This CDR3 contains 14 residues. V was trimmed by 4 bases and J by 11 bases, leaving 19 bases between them. Germline-derived CDR1 and CDR2 are SGHKS and YYEKEE (reference sequence). The CDR3 bases are TGTGCCAGCAGCCCGGACGGGGGGGGAATGACCCAGCATTTT. This codes for CASSPDGGGMTQHF.

The DNA of the CDR3 is TGTGCCAGCAGCTCCGTAGCGGGGGCCTACAATGAGCAGTTCTTC. Encoded protein: CASSSVAGAYNEQFF. The V and J genes are TRBV7-2 and TRBJ2-1; TRBD2 aligns across 9 bases. The CDR3 runs 15 residues. Losses at the gene ends were 4 bases for V and 2 bases for J; bases not matched to a gene: 3. The germline V gene encodes CDR1 SGHTA and CDR2 FQGNSA.

The chain links TRBV7-3 to TRBJ2-2; TRBD2 matches at 14 bases. Unmatched junction bases numbered 7, after V lost 3 bases and J lost 4 bases. This CDR3 contains 18 residues. Germline-derived CDR1 and CDR2 are SGHTA and FQGTGA. CDR3 region: CASSFPGTSGGGTGELFF. In DNA form, the CDR3 reads TGTGCCAGCAGCTTCCCCGGGACTAGCGGGGGTGGCACCGGGGAGCTGTTTTTT.

V gene TRBV11-2 combines with J gene TRBJ2-1, with 7 nucleotides matching TRBD1. J gave up 6 bases and V 7 bases, and 15 bases lay outside the gene matches. Germline assignment: CDR1 SGHAT and CDR2 FQNNGV. This CDR3 has 16 amino acids. The CDR3 DNA follows: TGTGCCAGCAAGACAATTACAGGGGCCGGCATCAATGAGCAGTTCTTC. Residues: CASKTITGAGINEQFF.

J is TRBJ2-1 and V is TRBV7-8; TRBD2 matches at 12 bases. The CDR3 is made up of 15 amino acids. J lost 4 bases, V lost 5 bases, and 3 bases had no gene match. CDR1 SGHVS and CDR2 FQNEAQ come from the germline V gene. CDR3 amino acids: CASSLGTSGYNEQFF. CDR3 sequence (DNA): TGTGCCAGCAGCCTGGGGACTAGCGGGTACAATGAGCAGTTCTTC. Full variable domain (missing parts from reference TRBV7-8 and TRBJ2-1): GAGVSQSPRYKVAKRGQDVALRCDPISGHVSLFWYQQALGQGPEFLTYFQNEAQLDKSGLPSDRFFAERPEGSVSTLKIQRTQQEDSAVYLCASSLGTSGYNEQFFGPGTRLTVL.

The chain combines TRBV5-1 with TRBJ2-7, with 7 bases identical to TRBD1. CDR3 length: 15 amino acids. Trimming cost V 4 bases and J 7 bases; bases outside gene matches: 14. Germline V gene data show CDR1 as SGHRS and CDR2 as YFSETQ. DNA of the CDR3: TGCGCCAGCAGCAGGCCGGGACAGAGCTCGGTAGAGCAGTACTTC. This translates into CASSRPGQSSVEQYF.

This chain uses TRBV11-2 with TRBJ1-4; D remains unclear. Trimming cost V 1 base and J 4 bases, with 7 bases left between them. The CDR3 totals 14 residues. CDR1 SGHAT and CDR2 FQNNGV come from the germline V gene. The chain's CDR3 is CASSLAGNNEKLFF. DNA of the CDR3: TGTGCCAGCAGCTTAGCGGGGAATAATGAAAAACTGTTTTTT.

The rearrangement uses TRBV29-1 and TRBJ2-3; 7 bases are shared with TRBD1. Germline assignment: CDR1 SQVTM and CDR2 ANQGSEA. The CDR3 is 15 residues long. Germline trimming cut 0 bases from V and 2 bases from J; bases unmatched to any gene: 5. The CDR3 sequence: CSVEDMGTATDTQYF. CDR3 sequence (DNA): TGCAGCGTTGAAGATATGGGGACAGCCACAGATACGCAGTATTTT.

This clone was found once. V and J are TRBV30 and TRBJ2-7; D call uncertain. The germline CDR1 and CDR2 sequences are GTSNPN and SVGIG (reference sequence). The ends were cut back, 4 bases at V and 1 base at J, with 5 bases in the middle. This CDR3 is 11 amino acids long. As DNA, the CDR3 is TGTGCCTGGACAGGTTCCTACGAGCAGTACTTC. It is translated as CAWTGSYEQYF.